This TCR beta chain was found in a study of blood T cell repertoires in COVID-19. Study at large: COVID-19 samples collected from the United States, Italy and Spain covered acute and convalescent phases.

In germline, CDR1 is SEHNR, CDR2 FQNEAQ (reference sequence). V was pared by 5 bases and J by 9 bases, with 5 bases of the junction left unmatched. The CDR3 contains 13 residues. This clone came up once. Original data processing: Researchers report that nucleated cell counts were estimated from reference gene primer amplification. Measured with immunoSEQ multiplex PCR; TCRdb has only the in-frame clones, and not every one. That table is the source of V, J and clone size, and D and trimming were worked out from the DNA. The table has about 220,000 clones, around 82% seen once. The source material was peripheral blood. The source is a woman in her 70s with acute or convalescent COVID-19. This sequence joins TRBV7-9 and TRBJ2-5, with 11 bases that match TRBD2. DNA of the CDR3: TGTGCCAGCAGCGCAACTAGCGGGGGCCCCCAGTACTTC. Encoded protein: CASSATSGGPQYF. Supplemented by reference TRBV7-9 and TRBJ2-5, the full variable domain reads DTGVSQNPRHKITKRGQNVTFRCDPISEHNRLYWYRQTLGQGPEFLTYFQNEAQLEKSRLLSDRFSAERPKGSFSTLEIQRTEQGDSAMYLCASSATSGGPQYFGPGTRLLVL.